Detailed here is one T cell receptor (beta chain). These data come from a study of identical twins. It was template switching that added a universal primer site, and there were unique molecular identifiers on the cDNA. MiXCR, applied by TCRdb to the 5' RACE reads, yields one record per CDR3 protein. The table includes a few hundred thousand distinct CDR3 sequences, about 12% detected once. Germline V gene data show CDR1 as SQVTM and CDR2 as ANQGSEA. V shed 6 bases and J 7 bases; nucleotides not matched to a gene: 10. The CDR3 runs 16 residues. This sample also belongs to another study, concerning yellow fever vaccine responses in identical twins. That source notes: The T cell response to vaccination in identical twins was reportedly partly convergent and partly personalized.

The V call is TRBV29-1, the J call TRBJ2-2; TRBD2 matches 14 bases. This TCR derives from a woman aged 18-29 years in good health. What was sequenced was CD8+ T cells sorted from blood. CDR3 loop: CSVTGTSGSRVGELFF. The CDR3 nucleotides are TGCAGCGTAACCGGGACTAGCGGGAGCAGGGTCGGGGAGCTGTTTTTT.